Below, one TCR beta chain is given with its context. Produced via immunoSEQ multiplex PCR; TCRdb's table is partial and in-frame only. This table holds tens of thousands of clones, around 88% found once. These data belong to a study of blood T cell repertoires in COVID-19. Study as a whole: Spain, Italy and the United States supplied samples that represented acute and convalescent COVID-19. T cells, B-cell-depleted T cells, or PBMCs supplied cDNA or gDNA.

CDR1 and CDR2 (germline): SGHNT, YYREEE (reference sequence). Trimming took 4 bases from V and 1 from J, leaving 11 bases between them. The length of the CDR3 is 14 residues. The sequence was collected from a man in his sixties with acute or convalescent COVID-19. The gene calls are TRBV5-4 and TRBJ2-5; maybe TRBD2 (5 bases). Material for sequencing was peripheral blood. The CDR3 reads CASSPGLRQETQYF. DNA of the CDR3: TGTGCCAGCAGCCCCGGACTGCGCCAAGAGACCCAGTACTTC.